The clone carrying this TCR beta chain has a handful of counts. What it binds is not known. The table came from immunoSEQ multiplex PCR; TCRdb's copy has only in-frame clones and leaves some out. This sample has about 83,000 clones, with roughly 79% found just once. With ipilimumab providing CTLA-4 blockade, focal radiation was administered to patients who had chemo-refractory metastatic non-small-cell lung cancer. This record belongs to a study of radiotherapy plus CTLA-4 blockade in lung cancer. Broader study findings: Strongest reported response predictors: early blood clone changes and post-radiation interferon-beta. Radiotherapy plus ipilimumab was followed by expansion in blood of tumor-derived TCR clones.

This receptor was obtained from a human donor with non-small cell lung cancer who had a partial response to radiotherapy plus ipilimumab. Some clones in this sample may be carry-over from other donors' samples. The sample consisted of peripheral blood, taken from a patient treated with radiotherapy plus ipilimumab.

CDR3 protein: CASGGSRPGTGELFF. Written as DNA, the CDR3 is TGTGCCAGCGGCGGGAGCAGACCTGGTACCGGGGAGCTGTTTTTT. This chain links TRBV2 with TRBJ2-2, with 7 bases fitting TRBD2. This CDR3 contains 15 residues. With V trimmed by 8 bases and J by 5 bases, 11 bases remained unmatched. The germline V gene encodes CDR1 SNHLY and CDR2 FYNNEI. The full variable domain, its missing parts supplied by reference TRBV2 and TRBJ2-2, is EPEVTQTPSHQVTQMGQEVILRCVPISNHLYFYWYRQILGQKVEFLVSFYNNEISEKSEIFDDQFSVERPDGSNFTLKIRSTKLEDSAMYFCASGGSRPGTGELFFGEGSRLTVL.